A selection of T cell receptor beta chains follows, all from one sample in a study of beta chain features in type 1 diabetes. Clones were read by immunoSEQ multiplex PCR, and TCRdb kept only the in-frame ones, dropping some. The sample consists of about 160,000 clones, about a tenth of them appearing once. The sample comprised central memory CD4+ T cells from blood. The receptors come from a man between 25 and 39 years old with type 1 diabetes. The CDR3 runs from the conserved cysteine through the conserved F or W. D genes are given only for firm matches. The listing skips clone size in some rows; elsewhere it reads once, few, many or a size class.

D gene | clone size | J gene | V gene | CDR3 protein | CDR3 DNA
NA | NA | TRBJ2-2 | TRBV5-1 | CASSLSGAAREGELFF | TGCGCCAGCAGCTTGAGCGGAGCGGCCCGGGAAGGGGAGCTGTTTTTT
NA | NA | TRBJ1-1 | TRBV7-9 | CASSSGVRNTEAFF | TGTGCCAGCAGCTCAGGGGTCAGGAACACTGAAGCTTTCTTT
NA | few | TRBJ2-7 | TRBV28 | CAAGLRSYEQYF | TGTGCCGCGGGACTCCGCTCCTACGAGCAGTACTTC
NA | few | TRBJ2-7 | TRBV7-2 | CASSLGGRRGTYEQYF | TGTGCCAGCAGCTTAGGAGGCCGGCGGGGTACCTACGAGCAGTACTTC
NA | few | TRBJ1-2 | TRBV2 | CASSAYTAANGYTF | TGTGCCAGCAGTGCTTACACAGCTGCTAATGGCTACACCTTC
NA | NA | TRBJ2-2 | TRBV2 | CASSAERANTGELFF | TGTGCCAGCAGTGCTGAACGGGCGAACACCGGGGAGCTGTTTTTT
TRBD2 | few | TRBJ2-1 | TRBV6-4 | CASSALGRGEQFF | TGTGCCAGCAGTGCGCTGGGGAGGGGTGAGCAGTTCTTC
NA | few | TRBJ2-7 | TRBV19 | CASEGSGEQYF | TGTGCCAGTGAGGGTAGCGGCGAGCAGTACTTC
TRBD1 | few | TRBJ2-5 | TRBV30 | CAWSWAGGLGTQYF | TGTGCCTGGAGTTGGGCAGGGGGATTAGGGACCCAGTACTTC
NA | NA | TRBJ2-6 | TRBV5-1 | CASSLPVLSSGANVLTF | TGCGCCAGCAGCTTGCCAGTCTTGTCCTCTGGGGCCAACGTCCTGACTTTC
TRBD1 | NA | TRBJ2-7 | TRBV28 | CASTSGQGVLYEQYF | TGTGCCAGCACTTCGGGACAGGGGGTGCTCTACGAGCAGTACTTC
NA | few | TRBJ2-2 | TRBV6-6 | CASSYSYRTGELFF | TGTGCCAGCAGTTACTCTTATCGCACCGGGGAGCTGTTTTTT
NA | NA | TRBJ1-2 | TRBV28 | CASGARLYGYTF | TGTGCCAGCGGTGCGCGGCTGTATGGCTACACCTTC
NA | NA | TRBJ2-2 | TRBV9 | CASSVGSVSGAGELFF | TGTGCCAGCAGCGTAGGAAGTGTTTCTGGAGCTGGGGAGCTGTTTTTT
NA | NA | TRBJ2-3 | TRBV27 | CAIKRTSTDTQYF | TGTGCCATCAAGAGAACTAGCACAGATACGCAGTATTTT
TRBD1 | NA | TRBJ2-7 | TRBV13 | CASSLGQGAQYF | TGTGCCAGCAGCTTAGGGCAGGGGGCGCAGTACTTC
TRBD1 | few | TRBJ1-2 | TRBV11-1 | CASSSWDSQHYGYTF | TGTGCCAGCAGCTCCTGGGACAGCCAACACTATGGCTACACCTTC
TRBD1 | NA | TRBJ1-3 | TRBV29-1 | CSVVPGQQGNTIYF | TGCAGCGTTGTTCCGGGACAGCAGGGAAACACCATATATTTT
NA | NA | TRBJ1-1 | TRBV7-9 | CASSSPGTSNTEAFF | TGTGCCAGCAGCTCGCCCGGGACATCGAACACTGAAGCTTTCTTT
NA | few | TRBJ1-2 | TRBV4-3 | CASSQDRQAPLYGYTF | TGCGCCAGCAGCCAAGATCGGCAGGCGCCACTTTATGGCTACACCTTC
TRBD2 | few | TRBJ2-5 | TRBV6-5 | CASSQGTSGRKTQYF | TGTGCCAGCAGCCAGGGGACTAGCGGGAGGAAGACCCAGTACTTC
TRBD2 | few | TRBJ2-3 | TRBV5-1 | CASSSGLLNTDTQYF | TGCGCCAGCAGCTCGGGACTACTGAACACAGATACGCAGTATTTT
NA | few | TRBJ2-1 | TRBV7-9 | CASSLEQDYNNEQFF | TGTGCCAGCAGCTTAGAACAGGATTATAACAATGAGCAGTTCTTC
TRBD2 | few | TRBJ2-2 | TRBV2 | CASRPTSGRGTGELFF | TGTGCCAGCAGGCCCACTAGCGGGAGAGGTACCGGGGAGCTGTTTTTT
TRBD1 | NA | TRBJ1-1 | TRBV7-2 | CASSAFPGQGEAFF | TGTGCCAGCAGCGCATTTCCGGGACAGGGTGAAGCTTTCTTT
NA | NA | TRBJ1-1 | TRBV7-9 | CASSLVVRGKKNTEAFF | TGTGCCAGCAGCTTAGTTGTGAGGGGGAAAAAAAACACTGAAGCTTTCTTT
TRBD1 | few | TRBJ1-5 | TRBV6-6 | CASSPQGIGNQPQHF | TGTGCCAGCAGTCCACAGGGGATTGGCAATCAGCCCCAGCATTTT
NA | NA | TRBJ2-3 | TRBV29-1 | CSVEGRISTDTQYF | TGCAGCGTTGAGGGCAGGATTAGCACAGATACGCAGTATTTT
TRBD2 | NA | TRBJ2-1 | TRBV5-1 | CASSLLGLAGVNEQFF | TGCGCCAGCAGCTTGTTGGGACTAGCGGGAGTGAATGAGCAGTTCTTC